Reported below is one T cell receptor (beta chain). The length of the CDR3 is 15 residues. Germline assignment: CDR1 ENHRY and CDR2 SYGVKD. Trimming took 6 bases from V and 6 from J; bases not matched to a gene: 11. These data belong to a study of blood T cell repertoires in COVID-19. Whole-study context: Whether acute or convalescent, the COVID-19 samples came from the United States, Italy and Spain. Sources were T cells, B-cell-depleted T cells, or PBMCs; the material itself was cDNA or gDNA.

In the source study's methods: Amplified reference gene primers provided the basis for estimating nucleated cell counts. TCRdb's copy holds only in-frame clones and misses some; the assay was immunoSEQ multiplex PCR. V and J calls and clone size are as listed in that table; D and trimming were resolved from the DNA. Of fewer than 250,000 clones listed, 70% to 90% were seen once; the top ten hold 4.5% to 5.5%. The TCR sequence derives from a woman aged 40 to 49 with acute or convalescent COVID-19. The chain links TRBV10-3 to TRBJ2-3; 8 bases line up with TRBD2. Sequenced sample: peripheral blood. The CDR3 loop is CAIRSQAGVRDTQYF. The CDR3 DNA reads TGTGCCATCAGGAGCCAAGCGGGGGTTCGGGATACGCAGTATTTT.